This T cell receptor (beta chain) was profiled in a study of cytomegalovirus exposure and HLA in healthy donors. The wider study: As released early, the data held around 80 million unique TCRs from HLA-typed donors. Study outcomes and limitations: Another analysis was done later, and it associated fewer than 20,000 TCR beta sequences with HLA alleles at 0.05 false discovery rate. High specificity and sensitivity for cytomegalovirus status were reported for the classifier.

This CDR3 has 14 residues. Germline CDR1 and CDR2: MNHEY and SVGAGI. V was trimmed by 5 bases and J by 8 bases, leaving 16 bases between them. A word on this clone: What it recognizes is unknown.

With 60 Vbeta and 13 Jbeta primers, the PCR was carried out. The method was immunoSEQ multiplex PCR; TCRdb's version includes in-frame clones alone and lacks a portion of them. This repertoire shows more than 110,000 clones, about 84% found once; its top ten account for about 2.5%. Sequencing was carried out using PBMCs. The chain has TRBV6-5 and TRBJ2-1; D is possibly TRBD1 (5 bases). The sequence derives from a man between 45 and 60 years old in good health and CMV-seronegative. CDR3 in DNA: TGTGCCAGCAGTCCTTACCAGGGCCTCGATGAGCAGTTCTTC. Its protein is CASSPYQGLDEQFF.